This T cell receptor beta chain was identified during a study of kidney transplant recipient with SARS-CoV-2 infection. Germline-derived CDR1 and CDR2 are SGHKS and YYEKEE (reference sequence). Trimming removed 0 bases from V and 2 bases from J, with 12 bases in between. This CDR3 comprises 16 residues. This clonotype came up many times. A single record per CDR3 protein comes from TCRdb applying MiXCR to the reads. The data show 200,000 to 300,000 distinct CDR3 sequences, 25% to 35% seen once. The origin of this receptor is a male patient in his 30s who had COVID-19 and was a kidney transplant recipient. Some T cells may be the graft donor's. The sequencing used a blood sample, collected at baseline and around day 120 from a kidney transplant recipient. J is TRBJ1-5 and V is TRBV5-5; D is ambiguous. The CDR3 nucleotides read TGTGCCAGCAGCTTGGGGCGGCTAGGCGGCAATCAGCCCCAGCATTTT. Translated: CASSLGRLGGNQPQHF.